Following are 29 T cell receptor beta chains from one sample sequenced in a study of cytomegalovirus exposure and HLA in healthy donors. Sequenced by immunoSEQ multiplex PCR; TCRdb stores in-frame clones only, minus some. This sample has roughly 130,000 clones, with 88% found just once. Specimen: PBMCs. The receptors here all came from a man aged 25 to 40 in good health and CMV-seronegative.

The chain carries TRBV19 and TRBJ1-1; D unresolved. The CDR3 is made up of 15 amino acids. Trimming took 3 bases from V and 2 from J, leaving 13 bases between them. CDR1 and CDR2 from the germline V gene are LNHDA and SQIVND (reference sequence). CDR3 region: CASSISAGINTEAFF. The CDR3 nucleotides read TGTGCCAGTAGTATCTCGGCAGGAATAAACACTGAAGCTTTCTTT.

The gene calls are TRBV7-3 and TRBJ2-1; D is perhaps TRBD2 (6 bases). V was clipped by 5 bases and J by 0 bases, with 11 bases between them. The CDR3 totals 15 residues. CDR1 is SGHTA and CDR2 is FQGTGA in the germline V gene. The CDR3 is CASSEGLYSYNEQFF. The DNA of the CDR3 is TGTGCCAGCAGCGAGGGACTTTACTCCTACAATGAGCAGTTCTTC.

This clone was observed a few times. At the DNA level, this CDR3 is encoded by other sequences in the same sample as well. The CDR3 DNA reads TGTGCCAGCAGTTACTCGAGGGGGACTGAAGCTTTCTTT. Translation gives CASSYSRGTEAFF. This rearrangement joins TRBV6-5 to TRBJ1-1; a weak D match, TRBD1 (6 bases). The CDR3 has 13 residues. Germline loops: CDR1 MNHEY, CDR2 SVGAGI. Trimming stripped 0 bases from V and 5 bases from J, with 7 bases between.

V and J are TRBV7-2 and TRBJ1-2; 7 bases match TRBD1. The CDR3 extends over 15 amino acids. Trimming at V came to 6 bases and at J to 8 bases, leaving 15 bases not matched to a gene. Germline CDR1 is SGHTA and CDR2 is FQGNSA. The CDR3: CASSIDRQGGWGYTF. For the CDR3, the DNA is TGTGCCAGCAGTATAGACAGGCAAGGGGGCTGGGGCTACACCTTC. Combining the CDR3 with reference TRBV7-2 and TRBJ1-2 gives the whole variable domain GAGVSQSPSNKVTEKGKDVELRCDPISGHTALYWYRQSLGQGLEFLIYFQGNSAPDKSGLPSDRFSAERTGGSVSTLTIQRTQQEDSAVYLCASSIDRQGGWGYTFGSGTRLTVV.

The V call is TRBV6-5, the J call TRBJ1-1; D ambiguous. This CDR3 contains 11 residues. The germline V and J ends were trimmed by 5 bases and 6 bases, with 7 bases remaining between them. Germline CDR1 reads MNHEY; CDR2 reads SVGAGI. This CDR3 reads CASSTRAEAFF. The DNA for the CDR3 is TGTGCCAGCAGTACTAGAGCTGAAGCTTTCTTT.

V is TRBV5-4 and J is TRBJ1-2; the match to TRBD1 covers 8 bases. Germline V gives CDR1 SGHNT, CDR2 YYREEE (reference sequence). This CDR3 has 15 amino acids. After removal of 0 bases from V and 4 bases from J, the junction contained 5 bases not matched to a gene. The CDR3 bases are TGTGCCAGCAGCTTGGGGGGACAGGCCCCCTATGGCTACACCTTC. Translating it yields CASSLGGQAPYGYTF.

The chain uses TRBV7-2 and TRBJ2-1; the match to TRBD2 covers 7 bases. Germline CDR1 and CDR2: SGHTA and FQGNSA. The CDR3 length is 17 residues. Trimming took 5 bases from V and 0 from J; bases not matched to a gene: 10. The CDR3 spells CASSLTGGSYSYNEQFF. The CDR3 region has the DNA TGTGCCAGCAGCCTAACGGGAGGCTCGTACTCCTACAATGAGCAGTTCTTC.

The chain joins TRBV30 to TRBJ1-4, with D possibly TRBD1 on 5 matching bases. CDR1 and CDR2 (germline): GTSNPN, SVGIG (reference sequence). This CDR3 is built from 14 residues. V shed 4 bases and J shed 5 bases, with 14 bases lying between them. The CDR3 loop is CAWTGKGLNEKLFF. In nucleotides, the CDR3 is TGTGCCTGGACAGGGAAGGGGTTAAATGAAAAACTGTTTTTT. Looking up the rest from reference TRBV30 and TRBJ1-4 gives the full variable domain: SQTIHQWPATLVQPVGSPLSLECTVEGTSNPNLYWYRQAAGRGLQLLFYSVGIGQISSEVPQNLSASRPQDRQFILSSKKLLLSDSGFYLCAWTGKGLNEKLFFGSGTQLSVL.

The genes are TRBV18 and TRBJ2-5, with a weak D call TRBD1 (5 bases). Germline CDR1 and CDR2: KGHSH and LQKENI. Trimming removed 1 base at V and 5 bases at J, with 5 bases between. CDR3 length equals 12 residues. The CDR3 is CASSPQGETQYF. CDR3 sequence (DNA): TGTGCCAGCTCACCACAGGGGGAGACCCAGTACTTC.

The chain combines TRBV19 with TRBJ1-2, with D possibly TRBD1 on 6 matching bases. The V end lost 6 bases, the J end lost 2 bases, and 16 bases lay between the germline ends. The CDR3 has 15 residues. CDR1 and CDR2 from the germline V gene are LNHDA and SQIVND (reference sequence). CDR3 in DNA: TGTGCCAGTAGGACACAGGCTACAGGGAACTATGGCTACACCTTC. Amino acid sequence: CASRTQATGNYGYTF.

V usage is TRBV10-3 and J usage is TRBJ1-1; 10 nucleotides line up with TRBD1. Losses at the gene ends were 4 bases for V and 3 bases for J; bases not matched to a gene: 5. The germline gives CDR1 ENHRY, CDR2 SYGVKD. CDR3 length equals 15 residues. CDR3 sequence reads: CAISGAGTGDTEAFF. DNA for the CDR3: TGTGCCATCAGTGGAGCCGGGACAGGGGACACTGAAGCTTTCTTT.

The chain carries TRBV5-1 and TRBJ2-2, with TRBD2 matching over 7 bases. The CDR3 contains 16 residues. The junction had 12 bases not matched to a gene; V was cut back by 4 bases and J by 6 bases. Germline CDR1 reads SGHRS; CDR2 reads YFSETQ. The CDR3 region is CASSPQRGGLSGELFF. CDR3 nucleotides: TGCGCCAGCAGCCCGCAACGCGGGGGATTATCCGGGGAGCTGTTTTTT.

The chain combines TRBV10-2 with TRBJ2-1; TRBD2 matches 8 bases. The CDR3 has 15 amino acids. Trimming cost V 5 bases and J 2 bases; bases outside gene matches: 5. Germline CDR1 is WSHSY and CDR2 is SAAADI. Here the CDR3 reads CASSQSGSAYNEQFF. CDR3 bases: TGCGCCAGCAGTCAAAGCGGGAGCGCCTACAATGAGCAGTTCTTC.

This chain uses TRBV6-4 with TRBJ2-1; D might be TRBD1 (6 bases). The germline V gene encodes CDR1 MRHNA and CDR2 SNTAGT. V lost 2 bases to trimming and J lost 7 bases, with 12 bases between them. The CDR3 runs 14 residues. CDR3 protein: CASSDGQGWNEQFF. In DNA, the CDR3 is TGTGCCAGCAGTGACGGGCAGGGGTGGAATGAGCAGTTCTTC.

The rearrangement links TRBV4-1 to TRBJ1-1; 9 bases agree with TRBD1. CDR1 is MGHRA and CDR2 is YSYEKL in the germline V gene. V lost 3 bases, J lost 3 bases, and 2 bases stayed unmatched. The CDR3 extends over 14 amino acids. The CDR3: CASSQGQGYTEAFF. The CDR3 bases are TGCGCCAGCAGCCAGGGACAGGGCTACACTGAAGCTTTCTTT.

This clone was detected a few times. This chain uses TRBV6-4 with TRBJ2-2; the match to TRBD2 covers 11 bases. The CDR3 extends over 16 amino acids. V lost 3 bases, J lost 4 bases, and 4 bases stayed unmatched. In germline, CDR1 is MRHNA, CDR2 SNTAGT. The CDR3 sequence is CASSERGLAATGELFF. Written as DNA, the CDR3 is TGTGCCAGCAGTGAACGGGGACTAGCGGCCACCGGGGAGCTGTTTTTT.

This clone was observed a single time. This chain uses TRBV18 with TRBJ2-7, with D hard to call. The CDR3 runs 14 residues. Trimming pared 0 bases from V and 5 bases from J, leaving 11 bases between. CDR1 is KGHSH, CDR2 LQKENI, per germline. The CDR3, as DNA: TGTGCCAGCTCACCACCTAATCCGCCTAACGAGCAGTACTTC. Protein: CASSPPNPPNEQYF.

The DNA of the CDR3 is TGTGCCAGCACCCCGTCGGACACAAAGACCCAGTACTTC. Translated, it gives CASTPSDTKTQYF. This sequence joins TRBV6-5 and TRBJ2-5; D may be TRBD1 (5 bases). This CDR3 region has 13 residues. The V and J ends lost 7 bases and 6 bases respectively, with 15 bases between them. Per germline, CDR1 MNHEY and CDR2 SVGAGI.

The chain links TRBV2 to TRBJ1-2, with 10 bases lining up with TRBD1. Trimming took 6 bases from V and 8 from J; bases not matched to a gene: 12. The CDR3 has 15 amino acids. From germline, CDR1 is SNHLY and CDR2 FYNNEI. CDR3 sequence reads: CASSLRQGARVGYTF. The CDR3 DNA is TGTGCCAGCAGCCTCCGACAGGGGGCACGGGTGGGCTACACCTTC.

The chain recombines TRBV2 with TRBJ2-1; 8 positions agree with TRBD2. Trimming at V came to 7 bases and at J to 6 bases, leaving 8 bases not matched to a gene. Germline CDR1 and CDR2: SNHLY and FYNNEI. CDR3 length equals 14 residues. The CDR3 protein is CASIVSGDRNEQFF. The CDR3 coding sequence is TGTGCCAGCATCGTTAGCGGGGACCGCAATGAGCAGTTCTTC.

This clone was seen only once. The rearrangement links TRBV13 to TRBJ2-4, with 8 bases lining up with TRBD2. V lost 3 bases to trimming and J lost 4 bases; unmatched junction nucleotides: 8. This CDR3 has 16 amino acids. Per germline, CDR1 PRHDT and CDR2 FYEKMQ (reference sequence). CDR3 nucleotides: TGTGCCAGCAGCTTCCTGGGGAGCGGGAGTAAAAACATTCAGTACTTC. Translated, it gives CASSFLGSGSKNIQYF.

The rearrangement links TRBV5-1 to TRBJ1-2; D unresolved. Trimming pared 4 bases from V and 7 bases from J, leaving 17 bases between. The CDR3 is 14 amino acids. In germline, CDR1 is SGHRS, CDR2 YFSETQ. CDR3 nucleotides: TGCGCCAGCAGCGATGCAGGTGAACGGTCTGGCTACACCTTC. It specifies CASSDAGERSGYTF.

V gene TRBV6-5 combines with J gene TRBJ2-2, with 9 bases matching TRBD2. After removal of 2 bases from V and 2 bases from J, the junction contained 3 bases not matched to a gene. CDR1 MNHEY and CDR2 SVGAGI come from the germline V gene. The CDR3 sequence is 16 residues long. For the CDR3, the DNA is TGTGCCAGCAGTTACGGGACTAGCAGTAACACCGGGGAGCTGTTTTTT. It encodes CASSYGTSSNTGELFF.

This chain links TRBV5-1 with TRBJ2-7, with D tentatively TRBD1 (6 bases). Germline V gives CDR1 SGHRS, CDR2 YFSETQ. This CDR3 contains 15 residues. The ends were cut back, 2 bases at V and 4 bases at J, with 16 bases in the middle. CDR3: CASSFKQGKLYEQYF. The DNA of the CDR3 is TGCGCCAGCAGCTTTAAACAGGGCAAGTTATACGAGCAGTACTTC.

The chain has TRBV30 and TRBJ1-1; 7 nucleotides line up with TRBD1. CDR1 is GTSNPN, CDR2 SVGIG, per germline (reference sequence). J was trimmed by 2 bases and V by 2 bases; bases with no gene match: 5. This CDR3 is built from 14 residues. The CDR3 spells CAWSFGTVNTEAFF. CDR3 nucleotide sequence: TGTGCCTGGAGTTTCGGGACAGTAAACACTGAAGCTTTCTTT.

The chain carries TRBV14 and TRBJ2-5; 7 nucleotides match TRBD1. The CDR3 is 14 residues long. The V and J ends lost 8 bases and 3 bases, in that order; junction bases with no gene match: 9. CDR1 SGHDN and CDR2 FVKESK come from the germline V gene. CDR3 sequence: CASRGWDSKETQYF. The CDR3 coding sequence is TGTGCCAGCCGAGGGTGGGACAGTAAAGAGACCCAGTACTTC.

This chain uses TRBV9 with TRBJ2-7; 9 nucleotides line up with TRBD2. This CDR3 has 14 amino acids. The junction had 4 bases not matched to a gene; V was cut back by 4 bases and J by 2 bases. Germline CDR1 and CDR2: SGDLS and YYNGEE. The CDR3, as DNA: TGTGCCAGCAGCAGTAGCGGGAGAGCCTACGAGCAGTACTTC. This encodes CASSSSGRAYEQYF.

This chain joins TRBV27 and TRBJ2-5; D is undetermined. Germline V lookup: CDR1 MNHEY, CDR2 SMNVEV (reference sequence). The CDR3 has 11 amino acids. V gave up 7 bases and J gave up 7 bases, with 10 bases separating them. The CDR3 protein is CASTDGLTQYF. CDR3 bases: TGTGCCAGCACCGACGGGTTGACCCAGTACTTC.

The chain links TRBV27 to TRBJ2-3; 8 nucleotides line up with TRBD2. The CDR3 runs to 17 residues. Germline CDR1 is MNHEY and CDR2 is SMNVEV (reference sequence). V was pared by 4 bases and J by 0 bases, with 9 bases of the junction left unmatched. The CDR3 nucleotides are TGTGCCAGCAGTTCTCTGGGGAGCGGGAGAAGCACAGATACGCAGTATTTT. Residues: CASSSLGSGRSTDTQYF.